A selection of T cell receptor beta chains follows, all from one sample in a study of blood T cell repertoires in COVID-19. The repertoire was sequenced with immunoSEQ multiplex PCR; TCRdb's copy has only in-frame clones and lacks some. Found here are about 100,000 clones, roughly nine tenths of them singletons; the top ten hold about 1.9%. Sequencing input: peripheral blood. These receptors originate from a man aged 50 to 60 with active COVID-19. The CDR3 runs from the conserved cysteine through the conserved F or W. A D gene is named only where the DNA matches it firmly. Rows give clone size only sometimes, using once, few, many, or a class for an expanded clone.

d_call	clone_size	j_call	v_call	cdr3_aa	cdr3_nt
-	-	TRBJ1-1	TRBV18	CASSSRDGAISGTEAFF	TGTGCCAGCTCAAGCCGGGACGGAGCCATTAGCGGCACTGAAGCTTTCTTT
TRBD2	-	TRBJ2-3	TRBV14	CASSHGTSGLVDTQYF	TGTGCCAGCAGCCACGGGACTAGCGGCCTAGTTGATACGCAGTATTTT
-	-	TRBJ2-7	TRBV5-6	CASSLRQGWNEQYF	TGTGCCAGCAGCTTGCGGCAGGGTTGGAACGAGCAGTACTTC
-	-	TRBJ1-2	TRBV27	CASSLYQGNYGYTF	TGTGCCAGCAGTTTATACCAGGGAAACTATGGCTACACCTTC
-	-	TRBJ2-3	TRBV5-6	CASSLGATDTQYF	TGTGCCAGCAGCTTGGGGGCCACAGATACGCAGTATTTT
-	once	TRBJ2-4	TRBV5-5	CASSFRGNIQYF	TGTGCCAGCAGCTTCCGAGGAAACATTCAGTACTTC
TRBD2	-	TRBJ2-5	TRBV2	CASSGGSGGASETQYF	TGTGCCAGCAGCGGTGGTAGCGGGGGGGCTTCAGAGACCCAGTACTTC
TRBD1	-	TRBJ1-1	TRBV2	CASSPDRVDNAAFF	TGTGCCAGCAGTCCGGACAGGGTCGACAACGCGGCTTTCTTT
TRBD2	-	TRBJ2-3	TRBV20-1	CSASRAGLPDTQYF	TGCAGTGCTAGTCGAGCGGGGTTACCAGATACGCAGTATTTT
-	once	TRBJ2-3	TRBV7-6	CASSSPPWRVKMDTQYF	TGTGCCAGCAGCTCACCCCCGTGGAGGGTAAAGATGGATACGCAGTATTTT
TRBD1	-	TRBJ2-1	TRBV10-1	CASGQGQGRNEQFF	TGCGCCAGCGGCCAAGGACAGGGGCGAAACGAGCAGTTCTTC
TRBD1	-	TRBJ1-5	TRBV12-5	CASGSSDRAQPQHF	TGTGCTAGTGGTTCTTCGGACAGGGCTCAGCCCCAGCATTTT
-	-	TRBJ1-1	TRBV14	CASSQEVRVPWIYEAFF	TGTGCCAGCAGCCAAGAGGTCAGGGTGCCGTGGATATATGAAGCTTTCTTT
TRBD2	-	TRBJ2-1	TRBV15	CATSRVRGTSGVQRHEQFF	TGTGCCACCAGCAGAGTCCGAGGGACTAGCGGGGTCCAACGGCATGAGCAGTTCTTC
-	once	TRBJ1-4	TRBV19	CASSTPGSGKLFF	TGTGCCAGTAGCACCCCGGGGTCCGGGAAACTGTTTTTT
TRBD1	-	TRBJ1-5	TRBV19	CASSGTGVPNQPQHF	TGTGCCAGTAGTGGGACAGGGGTTCCCAATCAGCCCCAGCATTTT
-	-	TRBJ1-5	TRBV3-1/TRBV3-2	CASSQGAGVRQPQHF	TGTGCCAGCAGCCAAGGGGCAGGGGTGAGACAGCCCCAGCATTTT
-	-	TRBJ2-2	TRBV21-1	CASRTGTGATGELFF	TGTGCCAGCAGGACCGGGACAGGGGCCACCGGGGAGCTGTTTTTT
-	once	TRBJ2-2	TRBV19	CASSIGQRDTGELFF	TGTGCCAGTAGTATAGGGCAGAGGGACACCGGGGAGCTGTTTTTT
-	once	TRBJ1-1	TRBV18	CASSPSQLQGNTEAFF	TGTGCCAGCTCACCAAGTCAACTACAGGGGAACACTGAAGCTTTCTTT
TRBD2	-	TRBJ2-3	TRBV11-3	CASSPRAGGRAATQYF	TGTGCCAGCAGCCCCCGTGCGGGGGGACGAGCAGCTACGCAGTATTTT
-	-	TRBJ1-5	TRBV19	CASSISRNQPQHF	TGTGCCAGTAGTATTTCACGGAATCAGCCCCAGCATTTT
TRBD1	-	TRBJ1-2	TRBV5-6	CASSLRAQGTGYTF	TGTGCCAGCAGCTTGAGGGCACAGGGGACGGGCTACACCTTC
-	-	TRBJ1-2	TRBV2	CASSARGVRGHGYTF	TGTGCCAGCAGTGCCAGGGGAGTGAGGGGCCATGGCTACACCTTC
-	-	TRBJ2-5	TRBV19	CASSPSSAGNPQYF	TGTGCCAGTAGTCCCTCTAGCGCGGGGAATCCCCAGTACTTC
-	-	TRBJ2-1	TRBV11-2	CASSLETGYYNEQFF	TGTGCCAGCAGCTTAGAGACCGGGTACTACAATGAGCAGTTCTTC
-	-	TRBJ2-3	TRBV24-1	CATSEAYGGSTDTQYF	TGTGCCACCAGTGAAGCTTATGGCGGGAGCACAGATACGCAGTATTTT
-	once	TRBJ1-4	TRBV3-1/TRBV3-2	CASSQDLRGNLFF	TGTGCCAGCAGCCAAGATCTAAGGGGGAACCTGTTTTTT
-	-	TRBJ2-3	TRBV5-1	CASSTDGVGSDTQYF	TGCGCCAGCAGCACCGACGGAGTTGGGTCAGATACGCAGTATTTT
-	-	TRBJ1-2	TRBV12-3/TRBV12-4	CASSPLYGYTF	TGTGCCAGCAGCCCCCTCTATGGCTACACCTTC
-	once	TRBJ2-7	TRBV5-1	CASSKGEGYEQYF	TGCGCCAGCAGCAAGGGGGAGGGCTACGAGCAGTACTTC
-	-	TRBJ1-1	TRBV5-1	CASSRETEFNTEAFF	TGCGCCAGCAGCCGCGAGACAGAATTTAACACTGAAGCTTTCTTT
-	-	TRBJ1-5	TRBV19	CASSSGNSNQPQHF	TGTGCCAGTAGTTCCGGGAATAGCAATCAGCCCCAGCATTTT
-	-	TRBJ1-1	TRBV7-9	CASDRGRGTEAFF	TGTGCCAGCGATCGGGGAAGAGGAACTGAAGCTTTCTTT
-	-	TRBJ1-2	TRBV9	CASSREGVRTNYGYTF	TGTGCCAGCAGCCGAGAGGGGGTTAGGACCAACTATGGCTACACCTTC
TRBD1	-	TRBJ2-3	TRBV19	CASSHDRGGPDTQYF	TGTGCCAGTAGTCACGACAGGGGCGGCCCGGATACGCAGTATTTT
-	-	TRBJ2-3	TRBV2	CASSRDTSSTDTQYF	TGTGCCAGCAGTAGGGACACCTCTAGCACAGATACGCAGTATTTT
-	-	TRBJ2-1	TRBV2	CASSPDNEQFF	TGTGCCAGCAGTCCCGACAATGAGCAGTTCTTC
-	-	TRBJ2-5	TRBV5-1	CASSLGFLQGQETQYF	TGCGCCAGCAGCTTGGGGTTTTTGCAGGGTCAAGAGACCCAGTACTTC
-	-	TRBJ2-3	TRBV5-4	CASSSEGMFTDTQYF	TGTGCCAGCAGCTCGGAGGGTATGTTCACAGATACGCAGTATTTT
-	-	TRBJ1-1	TRBV2	CASSEARGTEAFF	TGTGCCAGCAGTGAAGCAAGAGGAACTGAAGCTTTCTTT
-	-	TRBJ1-2	TRBV7-2	CASSLAEANYGYTF	TGTGCCAGCAGCTTAGCCGAGGCTAACTATGGCTACACCTTC
TRBD1	-	TRBJ1-2	TRBV9	CASSVTGTGGFSGYTF	TGTGCCAGCAGCGTTACCGGGACAGGGGGCTTCTCTGGCTACACCTTC